This T cell receptor (beta chain) was identified in a study of beta chain features in type 1 diabetes. The CDR3 is made up of 16 amino acids. Germline V CDR1 and CDR2: SGHRS, YFSETQ. V lost 0 bases and J lost 7; bases outside the gene matches: 8. Findings and caveats of the study: Since sequencing was performed on cDNA, cells with high TCR expression could be over-represented.

On this clone itself: Its target is unknown.

As every portion of the isolated RNA was reverse transcribed, the sequencing read expressed TCRB transcripts. Profiled with immunoSEQ multiplex PCR; TCRdb holds only in-frame clones, not every one. The sample has a few hundred thousand clones, 10% to 15% seen once. Material for sequencing was naive CD4+ T cells from blood. This clonotype was obtained from a man aged 18 to 30 in good health. J is TRBJ1-4 and V is TRBV5-1; TRBD1 aligns across 8 bases. CDR3 region: CASSLVGQGLSEKLFF. The CDR3 coding sequence is TGCGCCAGCAGCTTGGTAGGACAGGGCTTGTCTGAAAAACTGTTTTTT.